This T cell receptor (beta chain) comes out of a study of CXCR3-negative and CXCR3-positive naive CD8 T cells. For the study at large: The study obtained 130 million to 150 million TRB reads, about 1.5 +/- 0.3 million per library.

The CDR3 sequence is 16 residues long. Germline assignment: CDR1 LNHDA and CDR2 SQIVND (reference sequence). General study points: High diversity, comparable across both naive subsets, contrasted with much lower diversity in memory CD8+ cells. Greater hydrophobicity was found in TRB CDR3s of CXCR3-positive naive cells than of CXCR3-negative naive cells.

The authors prepared UMI-labeled TRB cDNA libraries by 5' RACE. For each CDR3 protein, TCRdb gives one entry from its re-call of the 5' RACE reads, without DNA. This repertoire comprises 84,000 or so distinct CDR3 sequences; its ten largest clones make up 0.55% to 0.7%. As regards this clonotype: Its antigen is unknown.

The TCR originated in a human donor in good health. Some clones in this sample may be carry-over from other donors' samples. Sequenced sample: naive CXCR3+ CD8+ T cells from blood. This sample's subset: CD45RO-CCR7+CD27+CD95- naive CD8+ T cells expressing CXCR3 (TNR3+). V and J are TRBV19 and TRBJ2-1; the TCRdb call, TRBD1, lacks DNA for checking. This chain's CDR3 is CASSPQGQGAYNEQFF. The full variable domain, completed using reference TRBV19 and TRBJ2-1, is DGGITQSPKYLFRKEGQNVTLSCEQNLNHDAMYWYRQDPGQGLRLIYYSQIVNDFQKGDIAEGYSVSREKKESFPLTVTSAQKNPTAFYLCASSPQGQGAYNEQFFGPGTRLTVL.